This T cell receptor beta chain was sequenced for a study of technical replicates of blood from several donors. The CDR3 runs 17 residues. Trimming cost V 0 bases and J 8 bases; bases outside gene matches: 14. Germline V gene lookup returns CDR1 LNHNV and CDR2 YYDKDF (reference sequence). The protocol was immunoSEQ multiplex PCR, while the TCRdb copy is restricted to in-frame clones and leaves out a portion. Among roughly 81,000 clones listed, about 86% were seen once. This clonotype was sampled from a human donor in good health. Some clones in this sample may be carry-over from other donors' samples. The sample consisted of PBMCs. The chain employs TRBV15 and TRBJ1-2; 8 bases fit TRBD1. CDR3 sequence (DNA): TGTGCCACCAGCAGAGATACGATACGGCAGGGGGCTGGCGGCTACACCTTC. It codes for CATSRDTIRQGAGGYTF. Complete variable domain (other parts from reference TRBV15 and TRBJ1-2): DAMVIQNPRYQVTQFGKPVTLSCSQTLNHNVMYWYQQKSSQAPKLLFHYYDKDFNNEADTPDNFQSRRPNTSFCFLDIRSPGLGDTAMYLCATSRDTIRQGAGGYTFGSGTRLTVV.